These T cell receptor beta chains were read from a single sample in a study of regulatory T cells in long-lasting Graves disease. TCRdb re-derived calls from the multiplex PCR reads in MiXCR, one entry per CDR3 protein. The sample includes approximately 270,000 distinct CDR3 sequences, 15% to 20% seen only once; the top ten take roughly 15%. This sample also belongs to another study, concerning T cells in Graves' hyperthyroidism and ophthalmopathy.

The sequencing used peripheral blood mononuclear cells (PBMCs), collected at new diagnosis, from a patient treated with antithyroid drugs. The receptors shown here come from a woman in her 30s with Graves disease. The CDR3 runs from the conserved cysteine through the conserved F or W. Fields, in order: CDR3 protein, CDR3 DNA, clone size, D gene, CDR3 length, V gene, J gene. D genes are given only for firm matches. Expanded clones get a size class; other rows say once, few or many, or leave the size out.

CASSRVGGRGYTF	TGTGCCAGCAGTAGAGTAGGGGGCCGAGGCTACACCTTC	many	TRBD1	13	TRBV28	TRBJ1-2
CASSDPVSEAFF	TGTGCCAGCAGTGATCCGGTCTCTGAAGCTTTCTTT	.	.	12	TRBV25-1	TRBJ1-1
CASSGQQNSPLHF	TGTGCCAGCAGTGGACAGCAAAATTCACCCCTCCACTTT	many	.	13	TRBV2	TRBJ1-6
CATSRDLKGGAFF	TGTGCCACCAGCAGAGATTTGAAAGGGGGAGCTTTCTTT	many	.	13	TRBV15	TRBJ1-1
CASSPYKTRETQYF	TGTGCCAGCAGTCCATATAAAACGAGGGAGACCCAGTACTTC	.	.	14	TRBV14	TRBJ2-5
CSANRSGYEQYF	TGCAGTGCTAATCGCTCCGGCTACGAGCAGTACTTC	many	.	12	TRBV20-1	TRBJ2-7
CASSAGTVYNEQFF	TGTGCCAGCAGTGCGGGGACAGTTTACAATGAGCAGTTCTTC	many	TRBD1	14	TRBV6-1	TRBJ2-1
CASSDRDQQNTQYF	TGTGCCAGCAGCGACCGGGACCAACAGAATACGCAGTATTTT	many	.	14	TRBV9	TRBJ2-3
CSARDKGGGSGADTQYF	TGCAGTGCTAGAGATAAGGGGGGGGGCTCGGGGGCAGATACGCAGTATTTT	many	.	17	TRBV20-1	TRBJ2-3
CASSLAGYSYEQYF	TGTGCCAGCAGCTTAGCCGGGTATAGTTACGAGCAGTACTTC	many	.	14	TRBV11-2	TRBJ2-7
CASSTPAGYHEQFF	TGTGCCAGCAGTACCCCGGCGGGGTACCATGAGCAGTTCTTC	many	.	14	TRBV6-1	TRBJ2-1
CSARGDGLAGALNEQFF	TGCAGTGCTAGAGGTGATGGACTAGCGGGGGCCCTCAATGAGCAGTTCTTC	many	TRBD2	17	TRBV20-1	TRBJ2-1
CASSPGQGAHNEQFF	TGTGCCAGCTCACCGGGACAGGGGGCTCACAATGAGCAGTTCTTC	many	TRBD1	15	TRBV18	TRBJ2-1
CASSYGQGNQPQHF	TGTGCCAGCTCATACGGACAGGGCAATCAGCCCCAGCATTTT	many	TRBD1	14	TRBV18	TRBJ1-5
CASSLMGGGTDTQYF	TGTGCCAGCAGCTTAATGGGGGGAGGCACAGATACGCAGTATTTT	many	.	15	TRBV7-3	TRBJ2-3
CSVEVGNEAFF	TGCAGCGTTGAAGTTGGGAATGAAGCTTTCTTT	.	.	11	TRBV29-1	TRBJ1-1
CASSFSGGSTEAFF	TGTGCCAGCAGTTTTTCAGGAGGCAGCACTGAAGCTTTCTTT	many	.	14	TRBV12-3/TRBV12-4	TRBJ1-1
CASRPGVNTGELFF	TGCGCCAGCAGACCCGGGGTAAACACCGGGGAGCTGTTTTTT	few	.	14	TRBV10-1	TRBJ2-2
CASSFGTGIGVGFF	.	many	.	14	TRBV7-2	TRBJ2-1
CASTSGGAGGYTF	TGTGCCAGCACCTCCGGGGGCGCGGGTGGCTACACCTTC	.	.	13	TRBV28	TRBJ1-2
CASSLSENTEAFF	TGTGCCAGCAGTTTATCAGAGAACACTGAAGCTTTCTTT	many	.	13	TRBV7-2	TRBJ1-1
CASSPWTDYEQYF	TGCGCCAGCAGCCCATGGACGGACTACGAGCAGTACTTC	many	.	13	TRBV5-1	TRBJ2-7
CASSFYTTTDTQYF	TGCGCCAGCAGCTTTTACACGACCACAGATACGCAGTATTTT	many	.	14	TRBV5-1	TRBJ2-3
CASSPTGLNYGYTF	TGCGCCAGCAGCCCGACAGGTCTCAACTATGGCTACACCTTC	many	.	14	TRBV4-1	TRBJ1-2
CASSNGRQTSYGYTF	TGTGCCAGCTCAAACGGGAGGCAGACCAGCTATGGCTACACCTTC	many	.	15	TRBV18	TRBJ1-2
CASMYSLPGEQFF	TGTGCCAGCATGTACAGCCTACCGGGGGAGCAGTTCTTC	many	.	13	TRBV11-2	TRBJ2-1
CASRLWTSGGEGELFF	TGTGCCAGCAGACTTTGGACTAGCGGGGGGGAAGGGGAGCTGTTTTTT	.	TRBD2	16	TRBV7-2	TRBJ2-2
CASRPRTVLSTLGGYTF	TGTGCCAGCAGGCCACGGACAGTACTTTCGACTTTGGGGGGCTACACCTTC	many	.	17	TRBV2	TRBJ1-2
CASSESPGTEAFF	TGTGCCAGCAGTGAATCCCCGGGGACTGAAGCTTTCTTT	many	.	13	TRBV4-2	TRBJ1-1
CASSQAITGRLNTEAFF	TGCGCCAGCAGCCAAGCTATAACGGGACGGCTGAACACTGAAGCTTTCTTT	.	.	17	TRBV4-1	TRBJ1-1
CASSVRRADSPLHF	TGTGCCAGCAGCGTGAGAAGAGCGGATTCACCCCTCCACTTT	few	.	14	TRBV9	TRBJ1-6
CASSEFRLQEGLKETQYF	TGTGCCAGCAGTGAATTCCGACTACAAGAGGGCCTTAAAGAGACCCAGTACTTC	few	.	18	TRBV25-1	TRBJ2-5
CASSLHQDSYGYTF	TGTGCCAGCAGCTTGCATCAGGACTCCTATGGCTACACCTTC	many	.	14	TRBV7-9	TRBJ1-2
CASSPTLECGELFF	TGTGCCAGCAGCCCCACTTTGGAGTGCGGGGAGCTGTTTTTT	.	.	14	TRBV5-5	TRBJ2-2
CASSFEGGSPYEQYF	TGTGCCAGCAGTTTTGAGGGGGGATCACCCTACGAGCAGTACTTC	.	.	15	TRBV12-3/TRBV12-4	TRBJ2-7
CASSYDREETQYF	TGTGCCAGCAGTTACGACAGGGAAGAGACCCAGTACTTC	many	TRBD1	13	TRBV6-5	TRBJ2-5
CSAPRDGGSYEQYF	TGCAGTGCTCCAAGGGACGGCGGATCCTACGAGCAGTACTTC	many	.	14	TRBV20-1	TRBJ2-7
CASSSLSGGPQETQYF	TGTGCCAGCAGTTCCCTTAGCGGGGGACCGCAAGAGACCCAGTACTTC	.	TRBD2	16	TRBV5-4	TRBJ2-5
CASSPGQGVSYEQYF	TGTGCCAGCAGCCCTGGACAGGGGGTCTCCTACGAGCAGTACTTC	many	TRBD1	15	TRBV11-1	TRBJ2-7
CASSQDRGGLNTEAFF	TGTGCCAGCAGCCAAGATCGGGGAGGGTTGAACACTGAAGCTTTCTTT	many	.	16	TRBV3-1	TRBJ1-1
CASSQTDKEGPDTQYF	TGTGCCAGCAGCCAAACCGACAAGGAGGGGCCAGATACGCAGTATTTT	many	.	16	TRBV3-1	TRBJ2-3
CSATTGGSSGNTIYF	TGCAGTGCTACGACAGGGGGTAGCTCTGGAAACACCATATATTTT	few	TRBD1	15	TRBV20-1	TRBJ1-3
CASSLGASGGMRYEQYF	TGTGCCAGCAGTTTAGGGGCTAGCGGGGGGATGAGGTATGAGCAGTACTTC	.	TRBD2	17	TRBV12-3/TRBV12-4	TRBJ2-7
CASRPGPQKETQYF	TGTGCCAGCAGACCGGGACCTCAAAAAGAGACCCAGTACTTC	.	.	14	TRBV7-9	TRBJ2-5
CASSNRGKPDTQYF	TGTGCCAGCAGTAACAGGGGGAAACCAGATACGCAGTATTTT	.	TRBD1	14	TRBV7-9	TRBJ2-3
CSARTGRRTDTQYF	TGCAGTGCTAGGACAGGGAGGCGCACAGATACGCAGTATTTT	many	.	14	TRBV20-1	TRBJ2-3
CASVRQGLAKNIQYF	TGTGCCAGCGTTCGCCAGGGTTTAGCCAAAAACATTCAGTACTTC	many	.	15	TRBV6-2/TRBV6-3	TRBJ2-4
CASSDTPDGNTEAFF	TGTGCCAGCAGTGACACACCGGACGGGAACACTGAAGCTTTCTTT	few	.	15	TRBV6-4	TRBJ1-1
CASSSRDKHNEQFF	TGTGCCAGCAGTTCCCGGGACAAACACAATGAGCAGTTCTTC	many	.	14	TRBV12-3/TRBV12-4	TRBJ2-1
CASSPGQGIQPQHF	TGTGCCAGCTCACCCGGACAGGGCATTCAGCCCCAGCATTTT	many	TRBD1	14	TRBV6-1	TRBJ1-5
CASSPQRGRAHNYGYTF	TGCGCCAGCAGCCCCCAGAGGGGCAGGGCCCATAACTATGGCTACACCTTC	.	.	17	TRBV5-1	TRBJ1-2